Below, one T cell receptor (beta chain) is given with its context. Produced via immunoSEQ multiplex PCR; TCRdb's table is partial and in-frame only. The sample lists around 100,000 clones, around 94% occurring once. This record belongs to a study of siplizumab effects on memory and regulatory T cells. This clonotype originated in a human donor in good health. Source material: non-Treg CD4+ T cells sorted from blood.

The chain's CDR3 is CASSSRQGANTEAFF. CDR3 bases: TGTGCCAGCAGCTCCAGACAGGGGGCAAACACTGAAGCTTTCTTT. The chain uses TRBV7-9 and TRBJ1-1; 10 bases map to TRBD1. The J segment lost 2 bases and the V segment lost 4 bases, leaving 4 bases of the junction unmatched. Germline assignment: CDR1 SEHNR and CDR2 FQNEAQ (reference sequence). The CDR3 has 15 residues.